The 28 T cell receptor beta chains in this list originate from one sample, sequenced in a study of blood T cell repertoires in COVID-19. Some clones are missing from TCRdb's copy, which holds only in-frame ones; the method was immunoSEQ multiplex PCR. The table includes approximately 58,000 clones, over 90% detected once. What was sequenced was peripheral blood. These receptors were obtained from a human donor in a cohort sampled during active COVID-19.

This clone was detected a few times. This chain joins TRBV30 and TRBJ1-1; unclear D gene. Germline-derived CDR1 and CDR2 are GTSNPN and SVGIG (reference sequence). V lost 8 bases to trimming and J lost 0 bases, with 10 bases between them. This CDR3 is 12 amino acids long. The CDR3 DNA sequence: TGTGCCGGACGGGGATTGAACACTGAAGCTTTCTTT. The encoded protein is CAGRGLNTEAFF.

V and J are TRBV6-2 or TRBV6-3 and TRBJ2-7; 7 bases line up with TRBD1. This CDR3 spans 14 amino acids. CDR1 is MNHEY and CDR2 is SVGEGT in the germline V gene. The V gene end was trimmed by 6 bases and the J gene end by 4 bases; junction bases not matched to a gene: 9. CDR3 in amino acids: CASSPTGIEYEQYV. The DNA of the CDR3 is TGTGCCAGCAGCCCGACAGGGATCGAATACGAGCAGTACGTC.

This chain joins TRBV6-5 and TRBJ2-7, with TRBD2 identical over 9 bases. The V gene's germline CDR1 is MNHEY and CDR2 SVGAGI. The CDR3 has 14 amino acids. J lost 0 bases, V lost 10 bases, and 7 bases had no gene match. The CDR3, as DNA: TGTGCCATCTCTCCGGGACTAGCCTCCTACGAGCAGTACTTC. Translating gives CAISPGLASYEQYF.

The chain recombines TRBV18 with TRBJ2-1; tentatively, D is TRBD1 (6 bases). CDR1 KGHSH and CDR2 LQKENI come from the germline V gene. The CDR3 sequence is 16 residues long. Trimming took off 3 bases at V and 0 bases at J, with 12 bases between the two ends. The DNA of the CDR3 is TGTGCCAGCTCACCTAACAGGGCGAGCTCCTACAATGAGCAGTTCTTC. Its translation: CASSPNRASSYNEQFF.

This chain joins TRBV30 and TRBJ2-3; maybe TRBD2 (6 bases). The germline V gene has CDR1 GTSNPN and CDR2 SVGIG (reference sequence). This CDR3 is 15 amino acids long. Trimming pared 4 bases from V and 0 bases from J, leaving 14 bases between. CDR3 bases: TGTGCCTGGATCGGATCGGGACTTAGCACAGATACGCAGTATTTT. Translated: CAWIGSGLSTDTQYF.

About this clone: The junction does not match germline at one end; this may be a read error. The CDR3 DNA reads TGTGCCAGCAGCGCATTCAGGGCCCCCGAACCTCATTTC. Residues: CASSAFRAPEPHF. The chain links TRBV6-5 to TRBJ1-2, with TRBD1 as a possible D gene (5 bases). The CDR3 is made up of 13 amino acids. Germline V gene sequence: CDR1 MNHEY, CDR2 SVGAGI.

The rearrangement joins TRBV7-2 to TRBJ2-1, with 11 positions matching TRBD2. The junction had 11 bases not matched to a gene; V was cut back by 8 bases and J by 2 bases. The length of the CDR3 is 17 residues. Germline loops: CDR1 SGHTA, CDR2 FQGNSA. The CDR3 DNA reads TGTGCCAGCTCGCCCCGACTAGCGGGGACCACCTACAATGAGCAGTTCTTC. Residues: CASSPRLAGTTYNEQFF. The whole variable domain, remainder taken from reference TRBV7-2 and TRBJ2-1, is GAGVSQSPSNKVTEKGKDVELRCDPISGHTALYWYRQSLGQGLEFLIYFQGNSAPDKSGLPSDRFSAERTGGSVSTLTIQRTQQEDSAVYLCASSPRLAGTTYNEQFFGPGTRLTVL.

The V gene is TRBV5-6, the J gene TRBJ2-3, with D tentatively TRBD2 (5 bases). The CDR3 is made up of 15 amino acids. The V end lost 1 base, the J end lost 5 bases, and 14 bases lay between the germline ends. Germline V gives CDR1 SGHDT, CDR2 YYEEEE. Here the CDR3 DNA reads TGTGCCAGCAGCTTGACCGAGGGCGTTTTAGATACGCAGTATTTT. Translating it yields CASSLTEGVLDTQYF.

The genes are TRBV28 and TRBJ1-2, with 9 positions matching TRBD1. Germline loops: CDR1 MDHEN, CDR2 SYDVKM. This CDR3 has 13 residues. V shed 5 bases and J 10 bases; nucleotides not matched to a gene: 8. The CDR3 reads CASSRRDRADYTF. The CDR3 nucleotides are TGTGCCAGCAGTCGCCGGGACAGGGCTGACTACACCTTC.

CDR3 amino acids: CASTKALAGDAETQYF. In nucleotides, the CDR3 is TGTGCCAGCACCAAGGCCCTAGCGGGAGATGCTGAGACCCAGTACTTC. The chain employs TRBV9 and TRBJ2-5, with 10 bases matching TRBD2. The V gene end was trimmed by 6 bases and the J gene end by 5 bases; junction bases not matched to a gene: 13. The V gene's germline CDR1 is SGDLS and CDR2 YYNGEE. The CDR3 length is 16 residues. The full variable domain, completed using reference TRBV9 and TRBJ2-5, is DSGVTQTPKHLITATGQRVTLRCSPRSGDLSVYWYQQSLDQGLQFLIQYYNGEERAKGNILERFSAQQFPDLHSELNLSSLELGDSALYFCASTKALAGDAETQYFGPGTRLLVL.

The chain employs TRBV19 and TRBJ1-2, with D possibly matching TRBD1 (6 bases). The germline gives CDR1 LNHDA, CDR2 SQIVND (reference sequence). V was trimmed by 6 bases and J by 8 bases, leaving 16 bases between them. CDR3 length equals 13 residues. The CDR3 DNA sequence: TGTGCCAGTAGCCCACAGGGACGGGGAGGCTACACCTTC. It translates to CASSPQGRGGYTF.

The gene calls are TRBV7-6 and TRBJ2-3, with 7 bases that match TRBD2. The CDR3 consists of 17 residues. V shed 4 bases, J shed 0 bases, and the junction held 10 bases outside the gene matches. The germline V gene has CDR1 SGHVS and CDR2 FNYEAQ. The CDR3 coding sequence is TGTGCCAGCAGCTCCCCGGTTCCTAGCGGTAGCACAGATACGCAGTATTTT. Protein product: CASSSPVPSGSTDTQYF.

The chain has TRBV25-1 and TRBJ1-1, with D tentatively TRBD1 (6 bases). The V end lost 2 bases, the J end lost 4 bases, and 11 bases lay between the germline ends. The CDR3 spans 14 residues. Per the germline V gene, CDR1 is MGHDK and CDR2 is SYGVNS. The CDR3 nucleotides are TGTGCCAGCAGTGAACAGGGGTGGGGCACTGAAGCTTTCTTT. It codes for CASSEQGWGTEAFF.

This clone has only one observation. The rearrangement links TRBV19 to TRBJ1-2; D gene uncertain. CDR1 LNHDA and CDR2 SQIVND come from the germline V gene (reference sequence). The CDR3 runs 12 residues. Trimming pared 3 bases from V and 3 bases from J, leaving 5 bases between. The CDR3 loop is CASSIFDYGYTF. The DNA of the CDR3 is TGTGCCAGTAGTATCTTCGACTATGGCTACACCTTC.

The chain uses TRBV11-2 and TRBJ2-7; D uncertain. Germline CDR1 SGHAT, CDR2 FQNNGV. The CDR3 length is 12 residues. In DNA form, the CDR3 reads TGTGCCAGCAGCTTAGGGGTAGGAGAGCAGTACGTT. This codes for CASSLGVGEQYV.

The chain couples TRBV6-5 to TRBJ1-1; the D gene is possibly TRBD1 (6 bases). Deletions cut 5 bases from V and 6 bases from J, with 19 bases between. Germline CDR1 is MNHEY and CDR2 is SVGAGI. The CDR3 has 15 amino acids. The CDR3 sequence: CASSLDGGGAAEAFF. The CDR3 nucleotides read TGTGCCAGCAGTCTAGACGGAGGGGGGGCCGCTGAAGCTTTCTTT.

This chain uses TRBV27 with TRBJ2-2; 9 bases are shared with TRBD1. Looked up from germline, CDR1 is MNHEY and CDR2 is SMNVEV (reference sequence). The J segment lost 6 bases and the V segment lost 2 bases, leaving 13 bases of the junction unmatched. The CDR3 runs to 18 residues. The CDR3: CASSLLFKDRGNAGELFF. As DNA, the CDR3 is TGTGCCAGCAGTTTACTCTTCAAGGACAGGGGCAACGCCGGGGAGCTGTTTTTT.

The CDR3 spells CASSQVISGPRTEAFF. The CDR3 DNA is TGCGCCAGCAGCCAAGTAATAAGCGGCCCCAGGACTGAAGCTTTCTTT. This chain connects TRBV4-1 to TRBJ1-1; D remains unclear. This CDR3 has 16 residues. The germline gives CDR1 MGHRA, CDR2 YSYEKL. The germline V and J ends were trimmed by 1 base and 5 bases, with 17 bases remaining between them.

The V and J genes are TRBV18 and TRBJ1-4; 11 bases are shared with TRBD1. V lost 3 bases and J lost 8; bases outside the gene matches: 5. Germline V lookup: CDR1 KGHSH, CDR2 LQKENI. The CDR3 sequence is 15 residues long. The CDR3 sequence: CASSPAGQGAEKLFF. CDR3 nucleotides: TGTGCCAGCTCACCTGCCGGACAGGGGGCAGAAAAACTGTTTTTT.

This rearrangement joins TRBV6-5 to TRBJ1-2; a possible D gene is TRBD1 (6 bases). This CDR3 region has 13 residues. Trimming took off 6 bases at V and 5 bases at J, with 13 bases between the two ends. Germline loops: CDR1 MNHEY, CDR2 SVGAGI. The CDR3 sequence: CASSRNREYGYTF. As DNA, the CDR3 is TGTGCCAGCAGCCGTAACAGGGAATATGGCTACACCTTC.

The CDR3 DNA sequence: TGTGCCAGCAGCTTGGACCAGCAAGAGACCCAGTACTTC. Translation: CASSLDQQETQYF. The chain has TRBV5-4 and TRBJ2-5, with D hard to call. The CDR3 has 13 amino acids. Germline V gives CDR1 SGHNT, CDR2 YYREEE (reference sequence). Trimming took off 0 bases at V and 2 bases at J, with 5 bases between the two ends.

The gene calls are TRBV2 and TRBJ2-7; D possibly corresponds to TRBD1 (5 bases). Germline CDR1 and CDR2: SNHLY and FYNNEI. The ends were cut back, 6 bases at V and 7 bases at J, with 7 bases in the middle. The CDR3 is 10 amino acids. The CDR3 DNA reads TGTGCCAGCAGAAGGGGTGAGCAGTACTTC. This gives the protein CASRRGEQYF.

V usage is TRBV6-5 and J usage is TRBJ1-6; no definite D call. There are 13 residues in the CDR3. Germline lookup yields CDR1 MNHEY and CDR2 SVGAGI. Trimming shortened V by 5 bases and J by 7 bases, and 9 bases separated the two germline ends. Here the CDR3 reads CASSRQTNSPLHF. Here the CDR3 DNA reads TGTGCCAGCAGTCGGCAGACAAATTCACCCCTCCACTTT.

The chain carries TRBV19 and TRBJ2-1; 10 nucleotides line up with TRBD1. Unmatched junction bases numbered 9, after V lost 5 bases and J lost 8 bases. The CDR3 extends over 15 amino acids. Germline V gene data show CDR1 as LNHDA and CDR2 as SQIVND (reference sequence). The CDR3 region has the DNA TGTGCCAGTAGTGGCCGGGACAGGGGAGACCATGAGCAGTTCTTC. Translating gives CASSGRDRGDHEQFF.

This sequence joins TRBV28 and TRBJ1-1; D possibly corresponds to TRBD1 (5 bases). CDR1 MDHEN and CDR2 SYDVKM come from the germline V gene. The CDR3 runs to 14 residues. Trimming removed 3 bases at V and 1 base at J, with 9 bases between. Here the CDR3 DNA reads TGTGCCAGCAGTTTTGGCGGGGCGAACACTGAAGCTTTCTTT. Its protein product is CASSFGGANTEAFF.

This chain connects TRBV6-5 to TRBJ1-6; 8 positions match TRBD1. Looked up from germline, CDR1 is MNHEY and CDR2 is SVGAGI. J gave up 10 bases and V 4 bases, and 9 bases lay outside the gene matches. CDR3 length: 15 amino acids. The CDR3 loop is CASSLRQGISSPLHF. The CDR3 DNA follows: TGTGCCAGCAGTTTAAGACAGGGGATATCGTCACCCCTCCACTTT.

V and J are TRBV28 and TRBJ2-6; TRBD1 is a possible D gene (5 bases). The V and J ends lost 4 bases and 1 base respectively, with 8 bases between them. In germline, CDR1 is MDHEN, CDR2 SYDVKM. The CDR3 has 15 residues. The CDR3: CASSSSGSGANVLTF. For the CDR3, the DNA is TGTGCCAGCAGTTCCTCAGGGTCTGGGGCCAACGTCCTGACTTTC.

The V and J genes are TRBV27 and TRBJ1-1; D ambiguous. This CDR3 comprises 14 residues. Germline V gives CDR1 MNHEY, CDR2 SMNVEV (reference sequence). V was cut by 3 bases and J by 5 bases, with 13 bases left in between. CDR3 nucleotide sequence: TGTGCCAGCAGTTTCCGACGCACGGGGACTGAAGCTTTCTTT. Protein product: CASSFRRTGTEAFF.